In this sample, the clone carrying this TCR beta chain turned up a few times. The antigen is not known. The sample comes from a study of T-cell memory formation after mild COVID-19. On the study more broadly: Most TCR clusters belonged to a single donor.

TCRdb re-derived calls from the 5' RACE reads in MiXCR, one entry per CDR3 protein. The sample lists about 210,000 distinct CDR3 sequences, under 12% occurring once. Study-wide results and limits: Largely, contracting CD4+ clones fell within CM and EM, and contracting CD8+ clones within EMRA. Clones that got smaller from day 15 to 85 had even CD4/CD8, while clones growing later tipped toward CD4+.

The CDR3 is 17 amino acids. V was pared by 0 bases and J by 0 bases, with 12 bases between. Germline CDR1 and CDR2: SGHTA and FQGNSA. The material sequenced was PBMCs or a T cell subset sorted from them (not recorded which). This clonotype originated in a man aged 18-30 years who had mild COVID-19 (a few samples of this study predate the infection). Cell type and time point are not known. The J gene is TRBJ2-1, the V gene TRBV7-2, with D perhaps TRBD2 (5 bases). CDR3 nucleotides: TGTGCCAGCAGCTTAGCCGGACTCCTGAGCTCCTACAATGAGCAGTTCTTC. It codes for CASSLAGLLSSYNEQFF.